This TCR beta chain was documented in a study of blood T cell repertoires in COVID-19. Study overall: Italy, Spain and the United States were the sources of the convalescent and acute COVID-19 samples. The cDNA or gDNA used as material had been derived from T cells, B-cell-depleted T cells, or PBMCs.

The repertoire was sequenced with immunoSEQ multiplex PCR; TCRdb's copy has only in-frame clones and lacks some. The repertoire has under 250,000 clones, roughly 85% of them found once; the top ten carry about 2.5%. CDR3 length equals 17 residues. Germline values: CDR1 SGDLS, CDR2 YYNGEE. Trimming at V came to 4 bases and at J to 2 bases, leaving 12 bases not matched to a gene. This receptor was taken from a woman in her 70s with active or convalescent COVID-19. J is TRBJ2-5 and V is TRBV9; 9 positions agree with TRBD2. Sequences were obtained from peripheral blood. CDR3 in DNA: TGTGCCAGCAGCCCACGGGGTAGACTAGCGGCTCAAGAGACCCAGTACTTC. This translates into CASSPRGRLAAQETQYF.